These T cell receptor beta chains were read from a single sample in a study of Ad26.COV2.S vaccination and SARS-CoV-2 variants. The data were produced by immunoSEQ multiplex PCR, yet TCRdb's version contains in-frame clones alone and is incomplete. The profile shows a few hundred thousand clones, approximately 88% of them singletons. The material sequenced was peripheral blood, taken in a trial of Ad26.COV2.S vaccine versus placebo. The source is a person between 18 and 60 years old who received the Ad26.COV2.S COVID-19 vaccine or a placebo. CDR3s include the opening cysteine and the closing phenylalanine or tryptophan. D genes are given only for firm matches. Where a row states a size, it is once, few, many or the class of an expanded clone; other rows omit it.

v_call: TRBV28; j_call: TRBJ2-1; d_call: TRBD2; clone_size: -; cdr3_aa: CASNGGGAPYNEQFF; cdr3_nt: TGTGCCAGCAACGGCGGGGGGGCCCCCTACAATGAGCAGTTCTTC
v_call: TRBV19; j_call: TRBJ1-5; d_call: -; clone_size: -; cdr3_aa: CASSIDASRSNQPQHF; cdr3_nt: TGTGCCAGTAGTATAGATGCGTCGAGAAGCAATCAGCCCCAGCATTTT
v_call: TRBV7-9; j_call: TRBJ2-2; d_call: -; clone_size: few; cdr3_aa: CASSTGLLNTGELFF; cdr3_nt: TGTGCCAGCAGCACCGGACTACTGAACACCGGGGAGCTGTTTTTT
v_call: TRBV6-1; j_call: TRBJ2-7; d_call: -; clone_size: -; cdr3_aa: CASSEESGSFYEQYF; cdr3_nt: TGTGCCAGCAGTGAAGAGTCAGGGAGCTTCTACGAGCAGTACTTC
v_call: TRBV6-5; j_call: TRBJ2-7; d_call: -; clone_size: -; cdr3_aa: CASSYWQGTTYEQYF; cdr3_nt: TGTGCCAGCAGTTACTGGCAGGGGACGACCTACGAGCAGTACTTC
v_call: TRBV9; j_call: TRBJ1-1; d_call: -; clone_size: -; cdr3_aa: CASSVDARGDTEAFF; cdr3_nt: TGTGCCAGCAGCGTTGATGCCAGGGGTGACACTGAAGCTTTCTTT
v_call: TRBV7-3; j_call: TRBJ2-2; d_call: -; clone_size: -; cdr3_aa: CASSKGPNNGELFF; cdr3_nt: TGTGCCAGCAGCAAGGGACCTAACAACGGGGAGCTGTTTTTT
v_call: TRBV19; j_call: TRBJ1-1; d_call: -; clone_size: -; cdr3_aa: CASPLVRRPMNTEAFF; cdr3_nt: TGTGCCAGTCCCTTGGTGCGCAGACCTATGAACACTGAAGCTTTCTTT
v_call: TRBV5-5; j_call: TRBJ2-5; d_call: -; clone_size: -; cdr3_aa: CASSFTGSLGQETQYF; cdr3_nt: TGTGCCAGCAGCTTTACAGGTAGTTTAGGCCAAGAGACCCAGTACTTC
v_call: TRBV5-1; j_call: TRBJ2-7; d_call: TRBD2; clone_size: -; cdr3_aa: CASSLGAGPAYEQYF; cdr3_nt: TGCGCCAGCAGCTTGGGAGCGGGGCCAGCCTACGAGCAGTACTTC
v_call: TRBV28; j_call: TRBJ2-7; d_call: TRBD2; clone_size: -; cdr3_aa: CASSGTSGGPPFLFYEQYF; cdr3_nt: TGTGCCAGCAGCGGGACTAGCGGGGGACCACCCTTCTTATTCTACGAGCAGTACTTC
v_call: TRBV5-1; j_call: TRBJ2-1; d_call: TRBD1; clone_size: -; cdr3_aa: CASSSDRVHEQFF; cdr3_nt: TGCGCCAGCAGCTCAGACAGGGTCCATGAGCAGTTCTTC
v_call: TRBV30; j_call: TRBJ1-1; d_call: -; clone_size: -; cdr3_aa: CAWSVHGSLNTEAFF; cdr3_nt: TGTGCCTGGAGTGTTCATGGCAGTTTGAACACTGAAGCTTTCTTT
v_call: TRBV28; j_call: TRBJ2-1; d_call: -; clone_size: -; cdr3_aa: CASSLAGGTGNEQFF; cdr3_nt: TGTGCCAGCAGTCTGGCTGGCGGGACGGGTAATGAGCAGTTCTTC
v_call: TRBV3-1/TRBV3-2; j_call: TRBJ2-3; d_call: TRBD1; clone_size: -; cdr3_aa: CASSQDGNRGLSDTQYF; cdr3_nt: TGTGCCAGCAGCCAAGACGGGAATAGGGGGCTGTCAGATACGCAGTATTTT
v_call: TRBV28; j_call: TRBJ2-1; d_call: -; clone_size: -; cdr3_aa: CASSLMRVRGNEQFF; cdr3_nt: TGTGCCAGCAGTTTGATGCGGGTGAGGGGGAATGAGCAGTTCTTC
v_call: TRBV15; j_call: TRBJ1-1; d_call: TRBD1; clone_size: -; cdr3_aa: CATSSGDSQPYTEAFF; cdr3_nt: TGTGCCACCAGCAGTGGGGACAGCCAACCATACACTGAAGCTTTCTTT